The next 23 T cell receptor beta chains were all read from a single sample in a study of blood T cell repertoires in COVID-19. TCRdb's table, derived via immunoSEQ multiplex PCR, lists solely in-frame clones and lacks some. Found here are 250,000 to 300,000 clones, roughly 84% of them singletons; the top ten hold about 6.2%. The sample comprised PBMCs or T cells enriched from blood (not recorded which). The source of these receptors is a woman between 50 and 59 years old who had been exposed to COVID-19.

The chain recombines TRBV10-2 with TRBJ1-2; TRBD1 aligns across 9 bases. This CDR3 region has 14 residues. Germline V gives CDR1 WSHSY, CDR2 SAAADI. The J segment lost 3 bases and the V segment lost 4 bases, leaving 3 bases of the junction unmatched. The CDR3 DNA follows: TGCGCCAGCAGTGCAGGACAGGGGTACTATGGCTACACCTTC. Translating gives CASSAGQGYYGYTF.

Comments on this clone: Other DNA sequences in this specimen translate into the identical CDR3. J is TRBJ1-1 and V is TRBV29-1; TRBD1 matches at 8 bases. CDR3 length equals 13 residues. The ends lost 5 bases at V and 1 base at J; junction bases unmatched: 3. Germline-derived CDR1 and CDR2 are SQVTM and ANQGSEA. CDR3 in DNA: TGCAGCGTTAGGACAGGGTCGAACACTGAAGCTTTCTTT. Translating it yields CSVRTGSNTEAFF.

The chain couples TRBV2 to TRBJ2-2, with 8 bases lining up with TRBD2. The V segment lost 6 bases and the J segment 6 bases; nucleotides outside the gene matches: 6. CDR3 size: 14 residues. Germline-derived CDR1 and CDR2 are SNHLY and FYNNEI. CDR3 sequence reads: CASRAGLASGELFF. CDR3 nucleotide sequence: TGTGCCAGCAGGGCTGGACTAGCCTCCGGGGAGCTGTTTTTT.

This chain uses TRBV5-4 with TRBJ2-3; unclear D gene. CDR3 length equals 13 residues. V lost 2 bases to trimming and J lost 5 bases, with 9 bases between them. CDR1 and CDR2 (germline): SGHNT, YYREEE (reference sequence). The DNA of the CDR3 is TGTGCCAGCAGCTTACCCTCAGGAGATACGCAGTATTTT. It codes for CASSLPSGDTQYF.

The chain is built from TRBV5-1 and TRBJ1-2; possibly TRBD1 for D (6 bases). CDR1 SGHRS and CDR2 YFSETQ come from the germline V gene. The CDR3 consists of 12 residues. The ends were cut back, 1 base at V and 6 bases at J, with 7 bases in the middle. CDR3 loop: CASSLQGNGYTF. CDR3 DNA sequence: TGCGCCAGCAGCTTGCAGGGGAATGGCTACACCTTC.

The chain recombines TRBV4-1 with TRBJ2-2; 12 nucleotides align to TRBD2. CDR1 and CDR2 (germline): MGHRA, YSYEKL. The length of the CDR3 is 17 residues. With V trimmed by 4 bases and J by 6 bases, 9 bases remained unmatched. Here the CDR3 reads CASSPGLAGHGAGELFF. The CDR3 DNA sequence: TGCGCCAGCAGCCCGGGACTAGCGGGTCACGGGGCCGGGGAGCTGTTTTTT.

V and J are TRBV2 and TRBJ1-3; no clear D. V lost 3 bases and J 7 bases, leaving 13 bases between the germline ends. CDR1 is SNHLY, CDR2 FYNNEI, per germline. The CDR3 spans 14 residues. The CDR3 loop is CASSDGGPGNTIYF. The CDR3 bases are TGTGCCAGCAGTGATGGCGGCCCCGGGAACACCATATATTTT.

For this clone: The identical CDR3 is also encoded by other nucleotide sequences in the sample. This rearrangement joins TRBV19 to TRBJ2-3, with 7 bases fitting TRBD1. The CDR3 covers 13 residues. Germline CDR1 reads LNHDA; CDR2 reads SQIVND (reference sequence). V was clipped by 1 base and J by 6 bases; unmatched bases: 1. The CDR3 loop is CASSIAGGDTQYF. CDR3 DNA sequence: TGTGCCAGTAGTATAGCAGGGGGTGATACGCAGTATTTT. The variable domain in full, completed from reference TRBV19 and TRBJ2-3, reads DGGITQSPKYLFRKEGQNVTLSCEQNLNHDAMYWYRQDPGQGLRLIYYSQIVNDFQKGDIAEGYSVSREKKESFPLTVTSAQKNPTAFYLCASSIAGGDTQYFGPGTRLTVL.

CDR3 DNA sequence: TGTGCCAGTAGTATAGGTGAGGGCTACGAGCAGTACTTC. Its protein product is CASSIGEGYEQYF. The chain links TRBV19 to TRBJ2-7; perhaps TRBD2 as D (5 bases). Trimming stripped 1 base from V and 3 bases from J, with 7 bases between. The CDR3 has 13 amino acids. CDR1 is LNHDA and CDR2 is SQIVND in the germline V gene (reference sequence).

V usage is TRBV20-1 and J usage is TRBJ1-1; the match to TRBD1 covers 9 bases. Germline V gene lookup returns CDR1 DFQATT and CDR2 SNEGSKA (reference sequence). The V segment lost 3 bases and the J segment 1 base; nucleotides outside the gene matches: 15. The CDR3 is made up of 18 amino acids. CDR3 loop: CSASKNRGLYKGNTEAFF. CDR3 bases: TGCAGTGCTAGTAAAAACAGGGGGCTCTACAAGGGGAACACTGAAGCTTTCTTT.

Here the CDR3 reads CASWGQQETQYF. CDR3 nucleotides: TGTGCCAGCTGGGGACAGCAAGAGACCCAGTACTTC. The J gene is TRBJ2-5, the V gene TRBV6-5, with 7 bases identical to TRBD1. The CDR3 covers 12 residues. V lost 8 bases and J lost 2; bases outside the gene matches: 2. Looked up from germline, CDR1 is MNHEY and CDR2 is SVGAGI.

The V gene is TRBV10-1, the J gene TRBJ2-7, with a weak D call TRBD1 (6 bases). Trimming stripped 4 bases from V and 1 base from J, with 8 bases between. Germline CDR1 WNHNN, CDR2 SYGVQD (reference sequence). The CDR3 consists of 13 residues. This CDR3 is CASSGGRSYEQYF. The CDR3 DNA is TGCGCCAGCAGTGGGGGGCGATCCTACGAGCAGTACTTC.

This clone was observed a few times. One junction end does not reproduce the germline sequence, and a read error may be involved. The chain has TRBV5-6 and TRBJ1-2; unclear D gene. The CDR3 contains 13 residues. CDR1 SGHDT and CDR2 YYEEEE come from the germline V gene. The CDR3 DNA follows: TGTGCCAGCAGGTTGGTGGGAGCTGAAGGCTACACCTTC. Its protein is CASRLVGAEGYTF.

J is TRBJ1-1 and V is TRBV18; D is uncertain. Trimming stripped 5 bases from V and 2 bases from J, with 9 bases between. CDR3 size: 13 residues. The germline CDR1 and CDR2 sequences are KGHSH and LQKENI. The CDR3 nucleotides are TGTGCCAGCTCAAGGGAGGGCAACACTGAAGCTTTCTTT. Its protein product is CASSREGNTEAFF. The whole variable domain, remainder taken from reference TRBV18 and TRBJ1-1, is NAGVMQNPRHLVRRRGQEARLRCSPMKGHSHVYWYRQLPEEGLKFMVYLQKENIIDESGMPKERFSAEFPKEGPSILRIQQVVRGDSAAYFCASSREGNTEAFFGQGTRLTVV.

This chain links TRBV18 with TRBJ1-2; TRBD1 agrees at 10 bases. CDR3 length equals 15 residues. The V segment lost 2 bases and the J segment 10 bases; nucleotides outside the gene matches: 10. Germline CDR1 and CDR2: KGHSH and LQKENI. CDR3 nucleotides: TGTGCCAGCTCACCAGAGACAGGGGGCCATTCGTCCTACACCTTC. Translation: CASSPETGGHSSYTF.

The rearrangement joins TRBV14 to TRBJ2-3; 11 positions agree with TRBD2. The CDR3 contains 15 residues. CDR1 SGHDN and CDR2 FVKESK come from the germline V gene. Unmatched junction bases numbered 1, after V lost 4 bases and J lost 1 base. As DNA, the CDR3 is TGTGCCAGCAGCCGACTAGCGGGACGCACAGATACGCAGTATTTT. Translated: CASSRLAGRTDTQYF.

The V and J genes are TRBV28 and TRBJ1-1; possible D gene TRBD1, 5 bases. The germline V gene encodes CDR1 MDHEN and CDR2 SYDVKM. The CDR3 consists of 14 residues. V lost 5 bases and J 0 bases, leaving 10 bases between the germline ends. The CDR3 sequence is CASSPPRVNTEAFF. The CDR3 DNA is TGTGCCAGCAGTCCGCCCAGGGTGAACACTGAAGCTTTCTTT.

V usage is TRBV5-6 and J usage is TRBJ2-2, with D tentatively TRBD1 (7 bases). This CDR3 is 16 amino acids long. The V end was cut by 0 bases, the J end by 7 bases, with 16 bases between. Germline V lookup: CDR1 SGHDT, CDR2 YYEEEE. CDR3 region: CASSLARGPGGGELFF. The CDR3 nucleotides read TGTGCCAGCAGCTTGGCAAGGGGGCCCGGGGGCGGGGAGCTGTTTTTT.

This chain links TRBV6-1 with TRBJ2-7; D is ambiguous. CDR3 size: 13 residues. The germline CDR1 and CDR2 sequences are MNHNS and SASEGT. Trimming removed 0 bases at V and 11 bases at J, with 14 bases between. The CDR3 region is CASSEALHKEEYF. The CDR3 DNA reads TGTGCCAGCAGTGAAGCGCTACACAAAGAGGAGTACTTC.

The chain is built from TRBV7-2 and TRBJ1-1; a weak D match, TRBD1 (6 bases). This CDR3 is built from 14 residues. Deletions cut 1 base from V and 8 bases from J, with 14 bases between. Germline V gene sequence: CDR1 SGHTA, CDR2 FQGNSA. The CDR3 loop reads CASSLGAGAEEAFF. In DNA form, the CDR3 reads TGTGCCAGCAGCTTAGGAGCGGGGGCAGAAGAAGCTTTCTTT. Together with reference TRBV7-2 and TRBJ1-1, the CDR3 gives the full variable domain: GAGVSQSPSNKVTEKGKDVELRCDPISGHTALYWYRQSLGQGLEFLIYFQGNSAPDKSGLPSDRFSAERTGGSVSTLTIQRTQQEDSAVYLCASSLGAGAEEAFFGQGTRLTVV.

This clone was recorded only once. V and J are TRBV7-2 and TRBJ2-1, with 7 positions matching TRBD1. CDR3 size: 15 residues. Germline CDR1 and CDR2: SGHTA and FQGNSA. The J segment lost 3 bases and the V segment lost 5 bases, leaving 7 bases of the junction unmatched. DNA of the CDR3: TGTGCCAGCAGCACCCGACAGGGAATCTACAATGAGCAGTTCTTC. The encoded protein is CASSTRQGIYNEQFF.

The chain recombines TRBV6-6 with TRBJ1-5, with D possibly TRBD1 on 5 matching bases. V was clipped by 0 bases and J by 5 bases, with 11 bases between them. The germline V gene has CDR1 MNHNY and CDR2 SVGAGI (reference sequence). The CDR3 has 15 residues. In nucleotides, the CDR3 is TGTGCCAGCAGTTACTCTCAGGGCGGCGATCAGCCCCAGCATTTT. Residues: CASSYSQGGDQPQHF.

J is TRBJ1-1 and V is TRBV9; TRBD1 aligns across 8 bases. The CDR3 has 15 residues. Germline CDR1 is SGDLS and CDR2 is YYNGEE. The V gene end was trimmed by 2 bases and the J gene end by 9 bases; junction bases not matched to a gene: 12. This CDR3 is CASSVDGQGRGKAFF. The CDR3 coding sequence is TGTGCCAGCAGCGTCGATGGACAGGGCAGGGGAAAAGCTTTCTTT.